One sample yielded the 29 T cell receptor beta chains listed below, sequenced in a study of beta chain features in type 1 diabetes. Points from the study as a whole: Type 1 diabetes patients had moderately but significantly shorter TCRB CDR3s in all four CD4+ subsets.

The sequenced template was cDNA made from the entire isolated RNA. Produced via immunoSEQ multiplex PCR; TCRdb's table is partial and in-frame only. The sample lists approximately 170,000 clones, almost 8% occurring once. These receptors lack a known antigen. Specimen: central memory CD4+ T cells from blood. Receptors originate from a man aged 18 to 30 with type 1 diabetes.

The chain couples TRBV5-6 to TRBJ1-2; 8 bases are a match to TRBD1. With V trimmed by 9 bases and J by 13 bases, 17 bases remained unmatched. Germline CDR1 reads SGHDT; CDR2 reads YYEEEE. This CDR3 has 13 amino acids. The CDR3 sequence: CATSKPDRAAGTF. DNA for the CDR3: TGTGCCACTTCAAAGCCGGACAGGGCTGCAGGCACCTTC.

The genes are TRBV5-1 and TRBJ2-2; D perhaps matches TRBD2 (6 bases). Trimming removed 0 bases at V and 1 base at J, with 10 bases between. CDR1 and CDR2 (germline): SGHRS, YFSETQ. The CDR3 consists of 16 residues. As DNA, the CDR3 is TGCGCCAGCAGCTTGGGCGGAGGGATGAACACCGGGGAGCTGTTTTTT. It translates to CASSLGGGMNTGELFF.

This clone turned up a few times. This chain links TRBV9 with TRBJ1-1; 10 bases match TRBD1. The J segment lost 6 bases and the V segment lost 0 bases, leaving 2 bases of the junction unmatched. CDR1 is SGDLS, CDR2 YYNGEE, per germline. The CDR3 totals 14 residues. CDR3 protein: CASSVVDRGPEAFF. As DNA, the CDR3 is TGTGCCAGCAGCGTAGTAGACAGGGGGCCTGAAGCTTTCTTT.

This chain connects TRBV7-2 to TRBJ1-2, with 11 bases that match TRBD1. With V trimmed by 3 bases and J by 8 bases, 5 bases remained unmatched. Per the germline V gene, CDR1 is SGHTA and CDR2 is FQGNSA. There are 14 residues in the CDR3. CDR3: CASSFGTGGEGYTF. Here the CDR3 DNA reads TGTGCCAGCAGCTTTGGGACAGGGGGAGAGGGCTACACCTTC.

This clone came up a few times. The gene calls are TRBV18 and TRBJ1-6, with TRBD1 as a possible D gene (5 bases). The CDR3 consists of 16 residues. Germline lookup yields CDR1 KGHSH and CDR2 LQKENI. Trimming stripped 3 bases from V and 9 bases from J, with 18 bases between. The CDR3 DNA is TGTGCCAGCTCACCCCCTGAGGGTGGAGGGACTTCACCCCTCCACTTT. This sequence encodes CASSPPEGGGTSPLHF.

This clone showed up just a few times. CDR3 sequence: CASSVRQGGEQYF. The CDR3 DNA sequence: TGTGCCAGCAGCGTACGGCAGGGCGGCGAGCAGTACTTC. The V call is TRBV9, the J call TRBJ2-7; D perhaps matches TRBD1 (5 bases). CDR1 is SGDLS, CDR2 YYNGEE, per germline. The CDR3 runs 13 residues. V lost 1 base and J 6 bases, leaving 11 bases between the germline ends.

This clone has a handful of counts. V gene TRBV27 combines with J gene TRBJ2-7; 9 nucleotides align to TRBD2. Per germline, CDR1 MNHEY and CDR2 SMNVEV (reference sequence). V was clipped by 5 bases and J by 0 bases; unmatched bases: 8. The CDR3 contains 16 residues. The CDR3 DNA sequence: TGTGCCAGCAGTCGGGGGCGGGGGGGAGACTCCTACGAGCAGTACTTC. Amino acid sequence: CASSRGRGGDSYEQYF.

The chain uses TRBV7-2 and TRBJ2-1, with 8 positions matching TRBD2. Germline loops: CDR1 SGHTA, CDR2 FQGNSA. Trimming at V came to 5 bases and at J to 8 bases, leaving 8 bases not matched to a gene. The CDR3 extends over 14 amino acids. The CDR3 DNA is TGTGCCAGCAGCCCGGGGACTAGACTGGATGAGCAGTTCTTC. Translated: CASSPGTRLDEQFF. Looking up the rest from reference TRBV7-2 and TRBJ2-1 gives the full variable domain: GAGVSQSPSNKVTEKGKDVELRCDPISGHTALYWYRQSLGQGLEFLIYFQGNSAPDKSGLPSDRFSAERTGGSVSTLTIQRTQQEDSAVYLCASSPGTRLDEQFFGPGTRLTVL.

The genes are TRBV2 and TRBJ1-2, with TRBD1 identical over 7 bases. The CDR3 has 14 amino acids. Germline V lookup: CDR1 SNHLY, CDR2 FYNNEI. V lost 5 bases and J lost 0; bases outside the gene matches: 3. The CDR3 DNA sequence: TGTGCCAGCAGTTCACAGGGGACTAACTATGGCTACACCTTC. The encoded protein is CASSSQGTNYGYTF.

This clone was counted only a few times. CDR3 nucleotide sequence: TGTGCCAGCAGCAAAGCCCCATGGGCAGGGGGGTACGAGCAGTACTTC. It specifies CASSKAPWAGGYEQYF. The V gene is TRBV14, the J gene TRBJ2-7, with D perhaps matching TRBD1 (7 bases). CDR1 and CDR2 (germline): SGHDN, FVKESK. This CDR3 has 16 amino acids. V lost 5 bases and J 4 bases, leaving 21 bases between the germline ends.

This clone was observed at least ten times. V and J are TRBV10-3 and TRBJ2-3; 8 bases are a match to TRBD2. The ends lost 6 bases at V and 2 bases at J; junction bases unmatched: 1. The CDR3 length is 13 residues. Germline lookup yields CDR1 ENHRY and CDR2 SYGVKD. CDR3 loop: CAIRAGATDTQYF. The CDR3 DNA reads TGTGCCATCAGAGCGGGAGCCACAGATACGCAGTATTTT.

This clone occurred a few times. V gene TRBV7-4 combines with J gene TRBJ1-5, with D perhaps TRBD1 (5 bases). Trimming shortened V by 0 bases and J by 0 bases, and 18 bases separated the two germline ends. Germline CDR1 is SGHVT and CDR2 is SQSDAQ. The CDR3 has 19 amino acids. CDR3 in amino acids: CASSLASGGGDDSNQPQHF. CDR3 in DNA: TGTGCCAGCAGCTTAGCCTCCGGCGGAGGGGATGATAGCAATCAGCCCCAGCATTTT.

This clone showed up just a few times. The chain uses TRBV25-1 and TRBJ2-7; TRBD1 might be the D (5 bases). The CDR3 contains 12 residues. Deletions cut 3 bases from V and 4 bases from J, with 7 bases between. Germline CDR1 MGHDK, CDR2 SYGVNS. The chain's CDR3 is CASSDHRYEQYF. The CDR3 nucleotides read TGTGCCAGCAGTGACCACAGGTACGAGCAGTACTTC.

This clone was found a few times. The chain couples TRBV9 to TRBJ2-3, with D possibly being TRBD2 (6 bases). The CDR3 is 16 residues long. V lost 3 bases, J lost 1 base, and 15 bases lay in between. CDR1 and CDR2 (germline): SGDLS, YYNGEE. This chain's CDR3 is CASSGRGAGGTDTQYF. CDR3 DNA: TGTGCCAGCAGCGGGAGGGGCGCGGGCGGCACAGATACGCAGTATTTT.

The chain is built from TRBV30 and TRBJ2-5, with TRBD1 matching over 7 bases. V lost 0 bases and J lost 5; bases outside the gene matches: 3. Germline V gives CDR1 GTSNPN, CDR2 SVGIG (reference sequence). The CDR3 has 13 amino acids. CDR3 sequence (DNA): TGTGCCTGGAGTGTACAGGGGTCGGAGACCCAGTACTTC. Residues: CAWSVQGSETQYF.

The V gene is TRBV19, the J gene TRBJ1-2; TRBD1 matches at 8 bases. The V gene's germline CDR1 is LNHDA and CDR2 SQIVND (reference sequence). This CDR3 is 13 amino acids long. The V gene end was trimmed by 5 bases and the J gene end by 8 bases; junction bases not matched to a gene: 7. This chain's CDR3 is CASSEGQERGYTF. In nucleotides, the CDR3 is TGTGCCAGTAGTGAGGGACAGGAGAGAGGCTACACCTTC.

This CDR3 is CASSSDRGRGNTIYF. The CDR3 nucleotides are TGTGCCAGCAGCTCGGACAGGGGTCGTGGAAACACCATATATTTT. V gene TRBV7-2 combines with J gene TRBJ1-3; 9 bases agree with TRBD1. Germline loops: CDR1 SGHTA, CDR2 FQGNSA. The CDR3 contains 15 residues. The J segment lost 3 bases and the V segment lost 4 bases, leaving 4 bases of the junction unmatched.

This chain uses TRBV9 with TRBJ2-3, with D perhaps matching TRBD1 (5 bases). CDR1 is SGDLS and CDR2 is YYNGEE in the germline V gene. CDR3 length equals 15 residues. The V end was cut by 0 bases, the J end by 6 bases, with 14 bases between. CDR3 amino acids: CASSVVGHEGDTQYF. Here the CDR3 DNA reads TGTGCCAGCAGCGTAGTAGGACACGAAGGGGATACGCAGTATTTT.

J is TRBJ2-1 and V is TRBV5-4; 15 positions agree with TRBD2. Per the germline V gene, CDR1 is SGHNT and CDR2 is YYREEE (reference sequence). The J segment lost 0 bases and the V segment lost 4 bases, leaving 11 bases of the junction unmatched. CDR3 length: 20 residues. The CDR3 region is CASSRNGLAGGKSSYNEQFF. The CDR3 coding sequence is TGTGCCAGCAGCCGCAATGGACTAGCGGGAGGGAAGAGCTCCTACAATGAGCAGTTCTTC.

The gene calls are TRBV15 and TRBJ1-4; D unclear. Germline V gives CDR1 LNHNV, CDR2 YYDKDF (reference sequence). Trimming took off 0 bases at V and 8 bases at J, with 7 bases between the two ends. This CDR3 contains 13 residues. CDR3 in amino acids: CATSRDSSEKLFF. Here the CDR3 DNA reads TGTGCCACCAGCAGAGACTCCTCGGAAAAACTGTTTTTT.

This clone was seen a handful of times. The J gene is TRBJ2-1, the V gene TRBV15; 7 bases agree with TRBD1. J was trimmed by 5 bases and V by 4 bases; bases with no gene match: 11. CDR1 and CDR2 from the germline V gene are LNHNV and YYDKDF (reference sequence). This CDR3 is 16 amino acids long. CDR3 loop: CATSTDPGQRHNEQFF. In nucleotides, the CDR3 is TGTGCCACCAGCACCGACCCGGGACAGCGACACAATGAGCAGTTCTTC.

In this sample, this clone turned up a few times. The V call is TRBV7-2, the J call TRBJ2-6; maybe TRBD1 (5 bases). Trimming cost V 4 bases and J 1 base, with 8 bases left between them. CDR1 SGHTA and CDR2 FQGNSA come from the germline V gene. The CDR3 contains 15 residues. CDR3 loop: CASSYQGSGANVLTF. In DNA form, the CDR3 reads TGTGCCAGCAGCTACCAGGGATCTGGGGCCAACGTCCTGACTTTC.

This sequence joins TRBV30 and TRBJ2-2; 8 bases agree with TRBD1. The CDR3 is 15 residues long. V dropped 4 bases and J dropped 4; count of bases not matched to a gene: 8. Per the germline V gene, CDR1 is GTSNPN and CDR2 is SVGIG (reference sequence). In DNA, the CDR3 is TGTGCCTGGAAGGTCGCGGACAGGGTCACCGGGGAGCTGTTTTTT. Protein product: CAWKVADRVTGELFF.

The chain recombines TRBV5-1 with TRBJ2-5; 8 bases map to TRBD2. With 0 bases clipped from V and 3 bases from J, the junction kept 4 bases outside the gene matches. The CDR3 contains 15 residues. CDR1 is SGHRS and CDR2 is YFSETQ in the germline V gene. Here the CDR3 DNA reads TGCGCCAGCAGCTTGGCCGGGACTAGAGAAGAGACCCAGTACTTC. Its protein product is CASSLAGTREETQYF. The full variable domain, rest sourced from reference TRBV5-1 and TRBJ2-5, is KAGVTQTPRYLIKTRGQQVTLSCSPISGHRSVSWYQQTPGQGLQFLFEYFSETQRNKGNFPGRFSGRQFSNSRSEMNVSTLELGDSALYLCASSLAGTREETQYFGPGTRLLVL.

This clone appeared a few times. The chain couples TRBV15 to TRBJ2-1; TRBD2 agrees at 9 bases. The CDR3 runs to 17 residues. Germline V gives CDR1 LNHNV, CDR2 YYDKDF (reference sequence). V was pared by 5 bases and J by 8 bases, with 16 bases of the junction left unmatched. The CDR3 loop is CATSGDTSGPGGHEQFF. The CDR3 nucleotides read TGTGCCACCAGCGGGGATACTAGCGGGCCAGGTGGTCATGAGCAGTTCTTC.

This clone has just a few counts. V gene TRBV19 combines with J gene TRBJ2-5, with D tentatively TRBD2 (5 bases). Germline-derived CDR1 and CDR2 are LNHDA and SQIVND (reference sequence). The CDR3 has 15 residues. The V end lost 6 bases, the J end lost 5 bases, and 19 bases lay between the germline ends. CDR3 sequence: CASSPSSGLLETQYF. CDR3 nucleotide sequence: TGTGCCAGTAGCCCTTCCTCGGGATTACTGGAGACCCAGTACTTC.

CDR3: CASSDTSSPEQYF. The DNA for the CDR3 is TGTGCCAGCAGTGATACTAGCTCTCCCGAGCAGTACTTC. The V gene is TRBV2, the J gene TRBJ2-7, with TRBD2 as a possible D gene (6 bases). Trimming took 3 bases from V and 6 from J, leaving 12 bases between them. This CDR3 spans 13 amino acids. Germline CDR1 reads SNHLY; CDR2 reads FYNNEI.

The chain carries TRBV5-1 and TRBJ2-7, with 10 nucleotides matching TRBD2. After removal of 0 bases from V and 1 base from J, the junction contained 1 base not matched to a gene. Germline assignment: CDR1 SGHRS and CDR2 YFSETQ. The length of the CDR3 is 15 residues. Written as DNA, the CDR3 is TGCGCCAGCAGCTTGGCTAGCGGGGGATCCTACGAGCAGTACTTC. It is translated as CASSLASGGSYEQYF.

This CDR3 is CASSFSTQVTEAFF. In DNA, the CDR3 is TGTGCCAGCAGCTTTTCTACCCAAGTCACTGAAGCTTTCTTT. The chain links TRBV7-9 to TRBJ1-1; D ambiguous. V dropped 3 bases and J dropped 4 bases, with 12 bases sitting between them. Germline CDR1 SEHNR, CDR2 FQNEAQ (reference sequence). The CDR3 consists of 14 residues.